One TCR beta chain is described in this entry. Profiling relied on immunoSEQ multiplex PCR, and the TCRdb table lists in-frame clones only, not all of them. The sample holds 65,000 to 95,000 clones, over 75% seen once. The length of the CDR3 is 13 residues. CDR1 is SGHNT and CDR2 is YYREEE in the germline V gene (reference sequence). V lost 4 bases and J 0 bases, leaving 6 bases between the germline ends. This sample was included in a study of blood T cell repertoires in COVID-19. For the study at large: Samples representing acute and convalescent COVID-19 were sourced from the United States, Italy and Spain. Nucleic acid was either cDNA or gDNA, and it came from T cells, B-cell-depleted T cells, or PBMCs.

The specimen was peripheral blood. The rearrangement links TRBV5-4 to TRBJ2-3; D is undetermined. The TCR originated in a man between 65 and 85 years old with active or convalescent COVID-19. The CDR3 DNA reads TGTGCCAGCAGCCCCGCGAGCACAGATACGCAGTATTTT. Translation gives CASSPASTDTQYF.